The 26 T cell receptor beta chains listed next were all sequenced from one sample in a study of Ad26.COV2.S vaccination and SARS-CoV-2 variants (dated by TCRdb to the early 2020s). Library preparation employed the immunoSEQ multiplex PCR assay. The table was pulled from immuneACCESS by TCRdb, which kept in-frame rearrangements only. Such tables lose some clones; where checked, under half of the loss comes from unresolved V genes, and the rest has no known cause. The sample records more than 300,000 clones, around 85% of which are singletons. The ten largest account for 2% to 2.5% of the sample. The label giving this sample's treatment or condition can be read as: around 19 received Ad26.COV2.S at low or high dose, single or two shots; several received placebo; per-sample allocation not given. For vaccine and placebo recipients, repertoires were sequenced using samples collected on day 63 after the first injection.

The sample consisted of peripheral blood, taken in a trial of Ad26.COV2.S vaccine versus placebo. The receptors were gathered from a person between 18 and 65 years old who received the Ad26.COV2.S COVID-19 vaccine or a placebo.

The chain carries TRBV5-1 and TRBJ1-1; 9 nucleotides line up with TRBD1. The J segment lost 5 bases and the V segment lost 4 bases, leaving 9 bases of the junction unmatched. The CDR3 is 15 residues long. Germline V gene lookup returns CDR1 SGHRS and CDR2 YFSETQ. Here the CDR3 DNA reads TGCGCCAGCAGCCCGGGGGACAGGGAATGGACTGAAGCTTTCTTT. Amino acid sequence: CASSPGDREWTEAFF.

The chain has TRBV6-4 and TRBJ2-1, with TRBD2 as a possible D gene (6 bases). The V gene lost 10 bases and the J gene lost 7 bases, with 14 bases spanning the gap. This CDR3 is 12 amino acids long. Germline assignment: CDR1 MRHNA and CDR2 SNTAGT. The CDR3 here is CAIRRGTNEQFF. Written as DNA, the CDR3 is TGTGCCATAAGGCGGGGAACTAATGAGCAGTTCTTC.

The rearrangement joins TRBV9 to TRBJ2-7, with TRBD1 identical over 9 bases. The CDR3 spans 17 residues. Germline V lookup: CDR1 SGDLS, CDR2 YYNGEE. The trim removed 0 bases at V and 3 bases at J, leaving 10 bases unmatched. CDR3 nucleotides: TGTGCCAGCAGCGTAGATCCCGGGACAGGGCCCAGCTACGAGCAGTACTTC. It codes for CASSVDPGTGPSYEQYF.

The rearrangement uses TRBV4-1 and TRBJ1-2; the D gene is possibly TRBD1 (6 bases). This CDR3 has 17 amino acids. Trimming removed 1 base at V and 7 bases at J, with 22 bases between. The germline V gene encodes CDR1 MGHRA and CDR2 YSYEKL. CDR3 loop: CASSQARDTRFGSGYTF. The CDR3 bases are TGCGCCAGCAGCCAAGCCCGGGACACACGGTTTGGTAGTGGCTACACCTTC.

The chain employs TRBV2 and TRBJ2-5; maybe TRBD1 (5 bases). V was cut by 7 bases and J by 0 bases, with 9 bases left in between. Germline values: CDR1 SNHLY, CDR2 FYNNEI. This CDR3 is 13 amino acids long. The CDR3, as DNA: TGTGCCAGCACTGGCAGGGACCAAGAGACCCAGTACTTC. It encodes CASTGRDQETQYF.

This clone was seen just once. CDR3 nucleotides: TGTGCCAGCAGGGTTACGGGCTCGTACGAGCAGTACTTC. This encodes CASRVTGSYEQYF. The chain combines TRBV28 with TRBJ2-7, with no clear D. The germline V and J ends were trimmed by 6 bases and 4 bases, with 13 bases remaining between them. CDR1 and CDR2 (germline): MDHEN, SYDVKM. The CDR3 consists of 13 residues.

The J gene is TRBJ2-5, the V gene TRBV19; 8 bases are shared with TRBD1. The CDR3 extends over 15 amino acids. Germline-derived CDR1 and CDR2 are LNHDA and SQIVND (reference sequence). The V and J ends lost 3 bases and 5 bases, in that order; junction bases with no gene match: 8. The CDR3 reads CASSIGTGRGETQYF. Here the CDR3 DNA reads TGTGCCAGTAGTATCGGGACAGGACGCGGGGAGACCCAGTACTTC.

This rearrangement joins TRBV19 to TRBJ2-1, with a tentative D call TRBD1 (7 bases). Germline V gene lookup returns CDR1 LNHDA and CDR2 SQIVND (reference sequence). The V end lost 4 bases, the J end lost 9 bases, and 16 bases lay between the germline ends. CDR3 length: 14 residues. CDR3 region: CASSTQGGNTEQFF. The CDR3 region has the DNA TGTGCCAGTAGTACCCAGGGGGGTAACACTGAGCAGTTCTTC.

V is TRBV9 and J is TRBJ1-1; 7 bases are a match to TRBD1. Germline CDR1 is SGDLS and CDR2 is YYNGEE. The CDR3 is 13 amino acids. Trimming removed 4 bases from V and 6 bases from J; junction bases left unmatched: 6. The CDR3 nucleotides are TGTGCCAGCAGCCTAGGACAGGAGGCTGAAGCTTTCTTT. Protein sequence: CASSLGQEAEAFF.

The chain carries TRBV7-3 and TRBJ1-1; TRBD1 might be the D (5 bases). CDR3 length: 14 amino acids. V was shortened by 5 bases and J by 6 bases, with 16 bases between the two germline ends. CDR1 SGHTA and CDR2 FQGTGA come from the germline V gene. CDR3 nucleotide sequence: TGTGCCAGCAGCCTCCTGGGGGGGAGCGCTGAAGCTTTCTTT. This sequence encodes CASSLLGGSAEAFF. The variable domain in full, completed from reference TRBV7-3 and TRBJ1-1, reads GAGVSQTPSNKVTEKGKYVELRCDPISGHTALYWYRQSLGQGPEFLIYFQGTGAADDSGLPNDRFFAVRPEGSVSTLKIQRTERGDSAVYLCASSLLGGSAEAFFGQGTRLTVV.

This chain uses TRBV5-1 with TRBJ2-1; D is possibly TRBD1 (5 bases). This CDR3 has 14 residues. Germline lookup yields CDR1 SGHRS and CDR2 YFSETQ. Trimming left V 1 base short and J 5 bases short, with 10 bases between. The CDR3 DNA reads as TGCGCCAGCAGCTTGTCTTCAGGGAACAATGAGCAGTTCTTC. As protein: CASSLSSGNNEQFF.

The genes are TRBV5-1 and TRBJ1-4, with no clear D. V was trimmed by 4 bases and J by 0 bases, leaving 10 bases between them. The V gene's germline CDR1 is SGHRS and CDR2 YFSETQ. The CDR3 loop spans 15 amino acids. The CDR3 DNA is TGCGCCAGCAGCCGAAACCGGGCAACTAATGAAAAACTGTTTTTT. Protein sequence: CASSRNRATNEKLFF.

This clone occurred once. V usage is TRBV6-5 and J usage is TRBJ2-7; 7 nucleotides agree with TRBD2. Germline-derived CDR1 and CDR2 are MNHEY and SVGAGI. CDR3 size: 13 residues. Unmatched junction bases numbered 5, after V lost 6 bases and J lost 3 bases. In DNA form, the CDR3 reads TGTGCCAGCAGCTCCGGGGGGTACTACGAGCAGTACTTC. This encodes CASSSGGYYEQYF.

The CDR3 loop is CASSLAGPRQETQYF. As DNA, the CDR3 is TGTGCCAGCAGTTTAGCGGGACCACGCCAAGAGACCCAGTACTTC. The V gene is TRBV27, the J gene TRBJ2-5, with D possibly matching TRBD2 (6 bases). This CDR3 spans 15 amino acids. The V gene's germline CDR1 is MNHEY and CDR2 SMNVEV (reference sequence). V was shortened by 2 bases and J by 1 base, with 11 bases between the two germline ends.

This chain links TRBV7-9 with TRBJ2-1; D unresolved. This CDR3 is 12 amino acids long. Deletions cut 2 bases from V and 9 bases from J, with 8 bases between. The germline V gene encodes CDR1 SEHNR and CDR2 FQNEAQ (reference sequence). The CDR3 here is CASSLSKGEQFF. In DNA, the CDR3 is TGTGCCAGCAGCTTATCGAAAGGTGAGCAGTTCTTC.

The rearrangement uses TRBV3-1 (or the pseudogene TRBV3-2) and TRBJ1-6; D perhaps matches TRBD1 (6 bases). CDR1 LGHDT and CDR2 YNNKEL come from the germline V gene (reference sequence). The CDR3 contains 15 residues. V lost 5 bases, J lost 10 bases, and 18 bases lay in between. CDR3 bases: TGTGCCAGCAGCTTGCAGTCAGGGGTAGGGTCACCCCTCCACTTT. This sequence encodes CASSLQSGVGSPLHF.

The rearrangement links TRBV29-1 to TRBJ2-6; D not resolved. Looked up from germline, CDR1 is SQVTM and CDR2 is ANQGSEA. V was clipped by 6 bases and J by 0 bases, with 9 bases between them. This CDR3 is 14 amino acids long. The CDR3 DNA is TGCAGCGTGACAAATTACTCTGGGGCCAACGTCCTGACTTTC. Its protein is CSVTNYSGANVLTF.

The J gene is TRBJ2-6, the V gene TRBV2; D could derive from TRBD1 or TRBD2 (7 bases each). V lost 8 bases to trimming and J lost 1 base, with 18 bases between them. CDR3 length: 17 residues. Looked up from germline, CDR1 is SNHLY and CDR2 is FYNNEI. The CDR3 here is CASHLGRGPSGANVLTF. CDR3 sequence (DNA): TGTGCCAGCCATTTGGGGAGGGGGCCTTCTGGGGCCAACGTCCTGACTTTC.

The rearrangement uses TRBV10-3 and TRBJ2-3; D unresolved. The V end lost 7 bases, the J end lost 1 base, and 6 bases lay between the germline ends. Germline assignment: CDR1 ENHRY and CDR2 SYGVKD. The CDR3 has 12 residues. In DNA form, the CDR3 reads TGTGCCATCACGGTGGGCACAGATACGCAGTATTTT. Protein product: CAITVGTDTQYF.

The chain employs TRBV30 and TRBJ1-5; D gene ambiguous. The V end was cut by 0 bases, the J end by 0 bases, with 3 bases between. The CDR3 is 13 amino acids. Germline CDR1 is GTSNPN and CDR2 is SVGIG (reference sequence). The CDR3 is CAWSVYSNQPQHF. In nucleotides, the CDR3 is TGTGCCTGGAGTGTATATAGCAATCAGCCCCAGCATTTT.

Of note for this clone: Other DNA sequences within the sample encode an identical CDR3. The rearrangement joins TRBV6-5 to TRBJ2-2; D may match TRBD1 or TRBD2 (6 bases each). The V gene's germline CDR1 is MNHEY and CDR2 SVGAGI. Trimming pared 2 bases from V and 7 bases from J, leaving 8 bases between. CDR3 length: 13 residues. DNA for the CDR3: TGTGCCAGCAGTTACGGAGGGGGCGGGGAGCTGTTTTTT. Translating gives CASSYGGGGELFF.

J is TRBJ2-2 and V is TRBV4-1, with 10 bases matching TRBD1. V shed 1 base, J shed 5 bases, and the junction held 4 bases outside the gene matches. This CDR3 comprises 16 residues. Germline CDR1 and CDR2: MGHRA and YSYEKL. Here the CDR3 DNA reads TGCGCCAGCAGCCAAGTTAGGGGACAGGGGACCGGGGAGCTGTTTTTT. Amino acid sequence: CASSQVRGQGTGELFF.

The J gene is TRBJ2-4, the V gene TRBV5-1, with 7 nucleotides matching TRBD1. Germline loops: CDR1 SGHRS, CDR2 YFSETQ. The V segment lost 4 bases and the J segment 1 base; nucleotides outside the gene matches: 8. This CDR3 has 16 amino acids. The CDR3 reads CASSHKKQGAKNIQYF. CDR3 sequence (DNA): TGCGCCAGCAGCCATAAAAAACAGGGGGCCAAAAACATTCAGTACTTC.

This clone was observed a handful of times. This chain joins TRBV6-5 and TRBJ1-1; maybe TRBD1 (6 bases). There are 16 residues in the CDR3. CDR1 and CDR2 from the germline V gene are MNHEY and SVGAGI. Trimming took off 0 bases at V and 1 base at J, with 12 bases between the two ends. Written as DNA, the CDR3 is TGTGCCAGCAGTTACTCCCGGCCGGGGGCGAACACTGAAGCTTTCTTT. It specifies CASSYSRPGANTEAFF.

The chain joins TRBV7-9 to TRBJ2-2; D unresolved. Germline values: CDR1 SEHNR, CDR2 FQNEAQ (reference sequence). The V end lost 0 bases, the J end lost 4 bases, and 6 bases lay between the germline ends. The CDR3 sequence is 14 residues long. The CDR3 spells CASSLARSTGELFF. CDR3 coding DNA: TGTGCCAGCAGCTTAGCGAGAAGCACCGGGGAGCTGTTTTTT. The full variable domain, with the rest looked up from reference TRBV7-9 and TRBJ2-2, is DTGVSQNPRHKITKRGQNVTFRCDPISEHNRLYWYRQTLGQGPEFLTYFQNEAQLEKSRLLSDRFSAERPKGSFSTLEIQRTEQGDSAMYLCASSLARSTGELFFGEGSRLTVL.

The CDR3 sequence: CASSFKGGRLNTEAFF. CDR3 DNA: TGTGCCAGCAGCTTCAAGGGGGGGCGGCTGAACACTGAAGCTTTCTTT. The rearrangement uses TRBV5-6 and TRBJ1-1, with D possibly TRBD1 on 6 matching bases. The germline V and J ends were trimmed by 2 bases and 0 bases, with 14 bases remaining between them. CDR1 is SGHDT, CDR2 YYEEEE, per germline. CDR3 size: 16 residues.